The rows below give T cell receptor beta chains drawn from one sample of a study of T-cell memory formation after mild COVID-19. TCRdb called the 5' RACE reads again in MiXCR, with one record for every CDR3 protein. The sample carries 110,000 to 150,000 distinct CDR3 sequences, 20% to 25% recorded once. The sequencing sample was made of PBMCs or a T cell subset sorted from them (not recorded which). The receptors were gathered from an adult woman who had mild COVID-19 (a few samples of this study predate the infection). Cell type and time point are not known. Both conserved end residues are part of each CDR3. Fields, in order: D gene, V gene, J gene, clone size, CDR3 protein, CDR3 DNA. A D gene is named only where the DNA matches it firmly. Where a row states a size, it is once, few, many or the class of an expanded clone; other rows omit it.

D: TRBD1; V: TRBV24-1; J: TRBJ2-1; size: many; CDR3: CATSDSGGYWNEQFF; DNA: TGTGCCACCAGTGATTCAGGGGGCTATTGGAATGAGCAGTTCTTC
D: NA; V: TRBV12-3/TRBV12-4; J: TRBJ1-2; size: few; CDR3: CASSPGVREGYTF; DNA: TGTGCCAGCAGTCCCGGGGTTCGTGAGGGCTACACCTTC
D: TRBD2; V: TRBV9; J: TRBJ2-7; size: NA; CDR3: CASSPGLAGVTYEQYF; DNA: TGTGCCAGCAGCCCTGGACTAGCGGGAGTGACCTACGAGCAGTACTTC
D: NA; V: TRBV7-2; J: TRBJ1-2; size: few; CDR3: CASSLVGSNYGYTF; DNA: TGTGCCAGCAGCTTAGTGGGCAGTAACTATGGCTACACCTTC
D: TRBD2; V: TRBV7-9; J: TRBJ2-1; size: NA; CDR3: CASSYPSGLAYEQFF; DNA: TGTGCCAGCAGCTACCCATCGGGACTAGCGTATGAGCAGTTCTTC
D: NA; V: TRBV12-3/TRBV12-4; J: TRBJ2-3; size: few; CDR3: CASSPSGTDTQYF; DNA: TGTGCCAGCAGTCCCTCTGGCACAGATACGCAGTATTTT
D: TRBD2; V: TRBV6-2/TRBV6-3; J: TRBJ2-5; size: few; CDR3: CASSPGLASIPETQYF; DNA: TGTGCCAGCAGTCCCGGACTAGCGTCTATCCCAGAGACCCAGTACTTC
D: NA; V: TRBV7-9; J: TRBJ1-1; size: few; CDR3: CASSLADSMNTEAFF; DNA: TGTGCCAGCAGCTTGGCGGACAGTATGAACACTGAAGCTTTCTTT
D: NA; V: TRBV7-9; J: TRBJ2-7; size: once; CDR3: CASSWDSIEQYF; DNA: TGTGCCAGCAGCTGGGACTCTATCGAGCAGTACTTC
D: NA; V: TRBV5-5; J: TRBJ2-7; size: NA; CDR3: CDSSSRLETYEQYF; DNA: TGTGACAGCAGCTCTAGACTGGAGACCTACGAGCAGTACTTC
D: NA; V: TRBV25-1; J: TRBJ2-7; size: NA; CDR3: CASSEPSSGEQYF; DNA: TGTGCCAGCAGTGAACCCAGCTCGGGGGAGCAGTACTTC
D: NA; V: TRBV7-3; J: TRBJ2-2; size: few; CDR3: CASSLTYSGDTGELFF; DNA: TGTGCCAGCAGCTTAACGTACTCAGGGGACACCGGGGAGCTGTTTTTT
D: TRBD2; V: TRBV7-9; J: TRBJ2-3; size: few; CDR3: CASSQPTSGARDTQYF; DNA: TGTGCCAGCAGCCAACCGACTAGCGGGGCGAGGGATACGCAGTATTTT
D: NA; V: TRBV20-1; J: TRBJ2-3; size: NA; CDR3: CSARDRSGRTDTQYF; DNA: TGCAGTGCTAGAGATAGATCGGGGAGAACAGATACGCAGTATTTT
D: NA; V: TRBV21-1; J: TRBJ1-2; size: NA; CDR3: CASFKRPANYGYTF; DNA: TGTGCCAGCTTTAAACGGCCAGCTAACTATGGCTACACCTTC
D: NA; V: TRBV9; J: TRBJ1-2; size: few; CDR3: CASSEEDSYGYTF; DNA: TGTGCCAGCAGCGAAGAGGACAGCTATGGCTACACCTTC
D: TRBD2; V: TRBV27; J: TRBJ2-1; size: NA; CDR3: CASRTGTSGYNEQFF; DNA: TGTGCCAGCAGAACCGGGACTAGCGGGTACAATGAGCAGTTCTTC
D: NA; V: TRBV4-3; J: TRBJ2-4; size: few; CDR3: CASSLTGPGAKNIQYF; DNA: TGCGCCAGCAGCCTTACCGGTCCTGGAGCCAAAAACATTCAGTACTTC
D: NA; V: TRBV12-3/TRBV12-4; J: TRBJ2-1; size: few; CDR3: CASSLWGNEQFF; DNA: TGTGCCAGCAGTTTATGGGGCAATGAGCAGTTCTTC
D: NA; V: TRBV11-2; J: TRBJ2-3; size: NA; CDR3: CASSLAGSRTDTQYF; DNA: TGTGCCAGCAGCTTAGCTGGTAGTCGGACGGATACGCAGTATTTT
D: TRBD1; V: TRBV7-9; J: TRBJ2-7; size: NA; CDR3: CASSPRTGDYEQYF; DNA: TGTGCCAGCAGCCCTCGGACAGGCGACTACGAGCAGTACTTC
D: NA; V: TRBV29-1; J: TRBJ2-1; size: NA; CDR3: CSVVGSPYNEQFF; DNA: TGCAGCGTTGTGGGGAGCCCCTACAATGAGCAGTTCTTC
D: NA; V: TRBV7-2; J: TRBJ1-1; size: NA; CDR3: CASSSRSHTEAFF; DNA: TGTGCCAGCAGCTCCCGTTCGCACACTGAAGCTTTCTTT
D: TRBD2; V: TRBV5-4; J: TRBJ2-7; size: NA; CDR3: CASSLDLAGVYEQYF; DNA: TGTGCCAGCAGCTTGGATTTAGCGGGAGTCTACGAGCAGTACTTC
D: NA; V: TRBV6-2/TRBV6-3; J: TRBJ2-7; size: NA; CDR3: CATSEVGTGSYEQYF; DNA: TGTGCCACCTCGGAGGTAGGGACGGGCAGCTACGAGCAGTACTTC
D: NA; V: TRBV6-1; J: TRBJ1-4; size: few; CDR3: CASRDNEKLFF; DNA: TGTGCCAGCAGGGACAATGAAAAACTGTTTTTT
D: TRBD1; V: TRBV20-1; J: TRBJ1-4; size: few; CDR3: CSARDLGQGNEKLFF; DNA: TGCAGTGCTAGAGACCTGGGACAGGGAAATGAAAAACTGTTTTTT
D: TRBD1; V: TRBV27; J: TRBJ2-5; size: few; CDR3: CASSFRQGAQETQYF; DNA: TGTGCCAGCAGTTTCAGGCAGGGGGCCCAAGAGACCCAGTACTTC
D: TRBD2; V: TRBV4-2; J: TRBJ2-1; size: few; CDR3: CASSQRLAGVGINEQFF; DNA: TGTGCCAGCAGCCAGAGACTAGCGGGAGTGGGGATCAATGAGCAGTTCTTC
D: TRBD1; V: TRBV5-6; J: TRBJ1-2; size: few; CDR3: CASSVAGTGGNGYTF; DNA: TGTGCCAGCAGCGTAGCCGGGACAGGGGGCAATGGCTACACCTTC
D: NA; V: TRBV7-2; J: TRBJ2-3; size: few; CDR3: CASSLADF; DNA: TGTGCCAGCAGCTTAGCGGATTTT
D: TRBD1; V: TRBV20-1; J: TRBJ1-2; size: few; CDR3: CSAPGQGSRGYTF; DNA: TGCAGTGCTCCTGGACAGGGTTCCCGAGGCTACACCTTC
D: NA; V: TRBV7-9; J: TRBJ2-7; size: NA; CDR3: CASSTGVAYEQYF; DNA: TGTGCCAGCAGCACGGGGGTAGCCTACGAGCAGTACTTC
D: TRBD1; V: TRBV24-1; J: TRBJ2-2; size: few; CDR3: CATNRGRDTGELFF; DNA: TGTGCCACCAACAGGGGTCGTGACACCGGGGAGCTGTTTTTT
D: TRBD1; V: TRBV5-5; J: TRBJ1-1; size: few; CDR3: CASSPDRGWVEAFF; DNA: TGTGCCAGCAGCCCCGACAGGGGGTGGGTTGAAGCTTTCTTT